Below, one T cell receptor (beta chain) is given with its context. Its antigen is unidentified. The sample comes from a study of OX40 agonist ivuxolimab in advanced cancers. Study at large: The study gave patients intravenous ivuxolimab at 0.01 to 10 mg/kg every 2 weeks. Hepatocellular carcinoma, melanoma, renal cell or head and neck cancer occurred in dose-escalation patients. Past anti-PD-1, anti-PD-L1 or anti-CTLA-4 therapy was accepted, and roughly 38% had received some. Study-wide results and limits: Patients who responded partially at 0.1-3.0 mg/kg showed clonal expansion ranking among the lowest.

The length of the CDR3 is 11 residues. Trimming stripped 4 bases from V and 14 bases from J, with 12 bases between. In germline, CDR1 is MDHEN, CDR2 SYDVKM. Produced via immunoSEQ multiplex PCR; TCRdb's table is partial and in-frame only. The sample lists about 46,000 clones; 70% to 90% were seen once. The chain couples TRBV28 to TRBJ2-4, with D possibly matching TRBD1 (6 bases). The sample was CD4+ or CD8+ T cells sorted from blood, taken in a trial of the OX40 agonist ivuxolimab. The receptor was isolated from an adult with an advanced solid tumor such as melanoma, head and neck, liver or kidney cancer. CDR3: CASSSTGLEYF. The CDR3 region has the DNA TGTGCCAGCAGTTCAACAGGGTTAGAGTACTTC.